The T cell receptor beta chain under discussion was sequenced for a study of T cell responses to AZD1222 COVID-19 vaccine. Findings and caveats of the study: Sampling that yielded the repertoires occurred only after the peak T cell response. Breadth and depth of Spike-specific TCRs rose after two AZD1222 doses. As reported, nearly half of all spike-specific TCRs target variant regions that are unmutated.

TCRdb keeps only in-frame clones here, not all; method: immunoSEQ multiplex PCR. The sample includes 130,000 to 150,000 clones, 80% to 90% seen only once; the top ten take approximately 6%. The CDR3 covers 14 residues. Germline values: CDR1 MNHEY, CDR2 SVGAGI. With V trimmed by 6 bases and J by 5 bases, 6 bases remained unmatched. This clone is a singleton in its sample. Its antigen is not known. The chain is built from TRBV6-5 and TRBJ2-7; 11 positions agree with TRBD1. The clonotype was recovered from an adult in good health. The specimen was peripheral blood, collected on day 0 of AZD1222 vaccination. The CDR3 is CASREDRGQDEQYF. The DNA for the CDR3 is TGTGCCAGCAGGGAGGACAGGGGGCAAGACGAGCAGTACTTC.